The rows below give T cell receptor beta chains drawn from one sample of a study of a mutant IDH1 vaccine in newly diagnosed glioma. This table comes from immunoSEQ multiplex PCR, and its TCRdb copy is limited to in-frame clones, with some not included. The data hold fewer than 35,000 clones, with around 89% observed a single time. The antigens of these receptors remain unknown. This specimen consisted of PBMCs, obtained from a glioma patient whose treatment included an IDH1 peptide vaccine. Every receptor here comes from a man between 40 and 49 years old with glioma. Each CDR3 is given with its conserved first and last residue. The D gene is left open where the match is weak. A clone size is listed for some rows: how often the clone was seen (once, few, many), or a class if it is expanded.

clone size,V gene,D gene,J gene,CDR3 DNA,CDR3 protein
NA,TRBV2,NA,TRBJ1-5,TGTGCCAGCAGTTTGCAGGGCCCGAGGCCCCAGCATTTT,CASSLQGPRPQHF
NA,TRBV11-2,NA,TRBJ2-3,TGTGCCAGCAGCTTAAGCCCCGGAGGAACAGATACGCAGTATTTT,CASSLSPGGTDTQYF
NA,TRBV5-6,TRBD1,TRBJ1-5,TGTGCCAGCAGCCCTTTAGGCGGACAGGGGAAAACGCTCGGGCCCCAGCATTTT,CASSPLGGQGKTLGPQHF
few,TRBV5-5,TRBD1,TRBJ2-1,TGTGCCAGCAGCCCGGCGGGGACAGGGTCGGGCAATGAGCAGTTCTTC,CASSPAGTGSGNEQFF
NA,TRBV4-1,TRBD2,TRBJ2-2,TGCGCCAGCAGCCAAGAGGGGGCAAGCGGGGGACCGAACACCGGGGAGCTGTTTTTT,CASSQEGASGGPNTGELFF
NA,TRBV5-1,NA,TRBJ1-2,TGCGCCAGCAGCTCCCTAGGGGGGACGGGATATGGCTACACCTTC,CASSSLGGTGYGYTF
NA,TRBV9,NA,TRBJ1-4,TGTGCCAGCAGCGTAGGTGGGGGCCGCACTAATGAAAAACTGTTTTTT,CASSVGGGRTNEKLFF
NA,TRBV7-9,TRBD1,TRBJ1-2,TGTGCCAGCACCACGGACGGACAGGACTATGGCTACACCTTC,CASTTDGQDYGYTF
once,TRBV7-9,TRBD1,TRBJ2-5,TGTGCCAGCAGCTTAGGTACAGGGGGGAGAGAGACCCAGTACTTC,CASSLGTGGRETQYF
NA,TRBV7-2,NA,TRBJ2-3,TGTGCCAGCAGCTTCTCGTATAGCACAGATACGCAGTATTTT,CASSFSYSTDTQYF
few,TRBV5-1,NA,TRBJ1-2,TGCGCCAGCAGCTTGGGCTTGGTTGGAGTGGACTATGGCTACACCTTC,CASSLGLVGVDYGYTF
once,TRBV2,NA,TRBJ1-1,TGTGCCACCCAGATCAGGTCTACTGAAGCTTTCTTT,CATQIRSTEAFF
NA,TRBV19,NA,TRBJ1-1,TGTGCCAGTAGTACGACAGTCGACACTGAAGCTTTCTTT,CASSTTVDTEAFF
NA,TRBV5-5,NA,TRBJ1-1,TGTGCCAGCGGCCGACAGGTCTCGAACACTGAAGCTTTCTTT,CASGRQVSNTEAFF